The clone carrying this T cell receptor beta chain was picked up a small number of times. The data were taken from a study of blood T cell repertoires in COVID-19. Study details: T cells, B-cell-depleted T cells, or PBMCs supplied cDNA or gDNA.

As handled by the study authors: It was from reference gene primer amplification that nucleated cell counts were estimated. Generated by immunoSEQ multiplex PCR, the TCRdb table keeps only in-frame clones and is missing some. The V and J calls and clone size were taken over from that table, and D and trimming were inferred from the DNA. The table has 50,000 to 70,000 clones, about 70% seen once. The germline V gene encodes CDR1 MNHEY and CDR2 SVGAGI. V lost 5 bases and J lost 4, with 9 bases in between. The CDR3 totals 13 residues. This chain joins TRBV6-5 and TRBJ1-5; no clear D gene. Sequencing was performed on peripheral blood. This TCR derives from a man aged 50 or older with active or convalescent COVID-19. The chain's CDR3 is CASSQDHNQPQHF. CDR3 bases: TGTGCCAGCAGTCAGGATCATAATCAGCCCCAGCATTTT.